These 11 T cell receptor beta chains originate from one sample sequenced in a study of shared clonotypes between healthy human individuals. Libraries were prepared by immunoSEQ multiplex PCR; TCRdb keeps only in-frame clonotypes and omits some of them. This sample carries more than 1.2 million clones, approximately 98.5% of them seen once, and the ten largest clones take 0.36%. The sequencing sample was made of naive CD4+ T cells sorted from blood. Subset indicated: CD45RA+ positively selected. Receptor source: a man aged 30 to 39 in good health.

About this clone itself: Other DNA sequences in this specimen translate into the identical CDR3. The chain carries TRBV11-2 and TRBJ2-7, with 9 bases that match TRBD1. J gave up 4 bases and V 5 bases, and 6 bases lay outside the gene matches. CDR1 and CDR2 from the germline V gene are SGHAT and FQNNGV. This CDR3 has 14 amino acids. The CDR3 nucleotides read TGTGCCAGCAGCCCAGGGACAGGGCGTTACGAGCAGTACTTC. As protein: CASSPGTGRYEQYF.

V is TRBV18 and J is TRBJ1-5, with a tentative D call TRBD1 (6 bases). The CDR3 loop spans 15 amino acids. Trimming removed 3 bases from V and 1 base from J, with 10 bases in between. The germline V gene has CDR1 KGHSH and CDR2 LQKENI. The CDR3 sequence: CASSPGGRSNQPQHF. The CDR3 bases are TGTGCCAGCTCACCGGGGGGGCGAAGCAATCAGCCCCAGCATTTT.

Note on this clone: Other DNA sequences in this specimen translate into the identical CDR3. This sequence joins TRBV5-1 and TRBJ2-3, with TRBD2 matching over 12 bases. V trimming: 3 bases; J trimming: 3 bases; junction bases outside the gene matches: 5. Germline lookup yields CDR1 SGHRS and CDR2 YFSETQ. The CDR3 spans 16 residues. CDR3: CASSSGGTSGTDTQYF. The CDR3 region has the DNA TGCGCCAGCAGCTCCGGAGGGACTAGCGGGACAGATACGCAGTATTTT.

The genes are TRBV5-1 and TRBJ2-1; D call uncertain. Germline CDR1 is SGHRS and CDR2 is YFSETQ. Trimming shortened V by 4 bases and J by 5 bases, and 7 bases separated the two germline ends. This CDR3 is built from 12 residues. The chain's CDR3 is CASSPLNNEQFF. The CDR3 nucleotides read TGCGCCAGCAGCCCTCTCAACAATGAGCAGTTCTTC.

This chain connects TRBV5-1 to TRBJ2-1; D might be TRBD2 (6 bases). Trimming cost V 2 bases and J 3 bases, with 15 bases left between them. Germline CDR1 is SGHRS and CDR2 is YFSETQ. The CDR3 has 16 residues. CDR3 protein: CASSFTGTASYNEQFF. The CDR3 coding sequence is TGCGCCAGCAGCTTTACCGGGACTGCAAGCTACAATGAGCAGTTCTTC.

This sequence joins TRBV19 and TRBJ2-1, with TRBD1 as a possible D gene (6 bases). The V gene's germline CDR1 is LNHDA and CDR2 SQIVND (reference sequence). The CDR3 sequence is 16 residues long. Trimming shortened V by 3 bases and J by 4 bases, and 16 bases separated the two germline ends. The CDR3 reads CASSISGTRIYNEQFF. In DNA form, the CDR3 reads TGTGCCAGTAGTATCTCCGGGACAAGGATATACAATGAGCAGTTCTTC.

The chain carries TRBV9 and TRBJ2-3; the D gene is possibly TRBD2 (7 bases). Germline values: CDR1 SGDLS, CDR2 YYNGEE. The CDR3 length is 14 residues. The ends were cut back, 4 bases at V and 8 bases at J, with 17 bases in the middle. The CDR3 sequence: CASSLKGGHVTQYF. In nucleotides, the CDR3 is TGTGCCAGCAGCCTTAAGGGGGGGCACGTTACGCAGTATTTT. The full variable domain, its missing parts supplied by reference TRBV9 and TRBJ2-3, is DSGVTQTPKHLITATGQRVTLRCSPRSGDLSVYWYQQSLDQGLQFLIQYYNGEERAKGNILERFSAQQFPDLHSELNLSSLELGDSALYFCASSLKGGHVTQYFGPGTRLTVL.

The rearrangement links TRBV5-1 to TRBJ1-1, with D maybe TRBD1 (5 bases). Germline assignment: CDR1 SGHRS and CDR2 YFSETQ. The CDR3 spans 15 residues. The V end was cut by 4 bases, the J end by 3 bases, with 16 bases between. CDR3 protein: CASSRDGATDTEAFF. The CDR3 region has the DNA TGCGCCAGCAGCCGGGACGGGGCAACGGACACTGAAGCTTTCTTT. Using reference TRBV5-1 and TRBJ1-1 for the parts outside the CDR3, the full variable domain is KAGVTQTPRYLIKTRGQQVTLSCSPISGHRSVSWYQQTPGQGLQFLFEYFSETQRNKGNFPGRFSGRQFSNSRSEMNVSTLELGDSALYLCASSRDGATDTEAFFGQGTRLTVV.

About this clone itself: Sequence at one end of the junction differs from germline and may be a read error. V is TRBV14 and J is TRBJ2-7, with 9 nucleotides matching TRBD2. Per the germline V gene, CDR1 is SGHDN and CDR2 is FVKESK. The CDR3 extends over 14 amino acids. The CDR3 sequence is CASSQDSIAGEINF. Written as DNA, the CDR3 is TGTGCCAGCAGCCAAGATTCGATAGCGGGAGAGATTAACTTC.

The chain uses TRBV5-1 and TRBJ1-4, with 8 bases that match TRBD1. Germline assignment: CDR1 SGHRS and CDR2 YFSETQ. The length of the CDR3 is 17 residues. Unmatched junction bases numbered 13, after V lost 4 bases and J lost 5 bases. This CDR3 is CASSLALGGQGNEKLFF. As DNA, the CDR3 is TGCGCCAGCAGCCTGGCGTTAGGTGGACAGGGAAATGAAAAACTGTTTTTT.

This clone was counted once. The V and J genes are TRBV30 and TRBJ2-1; D might be TRBD2 (6 bases). The CDR3 sequence is 14 residues long. V was cut by 6 bases and J by 3 bases, with 15 bases left in between. Germline V gene data show CDR1 as GTSNPN and CDR2 as SVGIG (reference sequence). In nucleotides, the CDR3 is TGTGCCTGCCGCACGGGACTCCTCTACAATGAGCAGTTCTTC. It translates to CACRTGLLYNEQFF.